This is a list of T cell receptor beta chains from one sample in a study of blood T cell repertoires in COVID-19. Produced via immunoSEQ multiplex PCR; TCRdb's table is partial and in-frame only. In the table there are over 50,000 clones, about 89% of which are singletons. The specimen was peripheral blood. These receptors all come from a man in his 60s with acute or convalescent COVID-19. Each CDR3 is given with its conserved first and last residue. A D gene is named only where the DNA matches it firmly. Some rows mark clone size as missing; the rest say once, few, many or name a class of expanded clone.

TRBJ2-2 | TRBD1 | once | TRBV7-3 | TGTGCCAGCAGCATACAGGGGACCCACACCGGGGAGCTGTTTTTT | CASSIQGTHTGELFF
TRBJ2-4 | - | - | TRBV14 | TGTGCCAGCAGCCAAGATAAGAGCGCCACTGCGGGCCCGTCCGCCAAAAACATTCAGTACTTC | CASSQDKSATAGPSAKNIQYF
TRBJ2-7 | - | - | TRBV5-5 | TGTGCCAGCAGCTTGGCCAAGGGGCCCTACGAGCAGTACTTC | CASSLAKGPYEQYF
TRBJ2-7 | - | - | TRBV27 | TGTGCCAGCAGTCCCCGACAGCCCTACGAGCAGTACTTC | CASSPRQPYEQYF
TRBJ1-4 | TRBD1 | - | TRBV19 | TGTGCCAGTAGTCCGAGACAGGGGACTAATGAAAAACTGTTTTTT | CASSPRQGTNEKLFF
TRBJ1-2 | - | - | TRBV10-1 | TGCGCCAGCAGTGAAAACAGGAACTATGGCTACACCTTC | CASSENRNYGYTF
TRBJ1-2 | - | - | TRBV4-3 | TGCGCCAGCAGTCAATTTAACCCCGGGACAAAGTCCTATGGCTACACCTTC | CASSQFNPGTKSYGYTF
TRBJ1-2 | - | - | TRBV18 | TGTGCCAGCTCGCCCCGGACAGAACCTAACTATGGCTACACCTTC | CASSPRTEPNYGYTF
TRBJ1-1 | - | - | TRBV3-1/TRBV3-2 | TGTGCCAGCAGCCAAGCTGGAAGACAGGTCCAGCGGGCTTTCTTT | CASSQAGRQVQRAFF
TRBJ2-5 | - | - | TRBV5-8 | TGTGCCAGCAGCTTGGACAGCCAAGAGACCCAGTACTTC | CASSLDSQETQYF
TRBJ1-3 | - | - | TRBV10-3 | TGTGCCATCAGTGAGTCGAGCTGGAACACCATATATTTT | CAISESSWNTIYF
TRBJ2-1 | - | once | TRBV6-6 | TGTGCCAGCAGTTCCGGTCCCCCTGAGCAGTTCTTC | CASSSGPPEQFF
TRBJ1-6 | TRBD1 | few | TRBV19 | TGTGCCAGTAGTCCCGGACAGGGCACTCTTCTCCCGGGGTCACCCCTCCACTTT | CASSPGQGTLLPGSPLHF
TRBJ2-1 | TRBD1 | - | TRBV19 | TGTGCCAGTAGTATGAGACAGGGTCCCTACAATGAGCAGTTCTTC | CASSMRQGPYNEQFF
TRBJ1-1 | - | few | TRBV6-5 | TGTGCCAGCAGTCTGGACTTTTGGAACACTGAAGCTTTCTTT | CASSLDFWNTEAFF
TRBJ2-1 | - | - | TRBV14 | TGTGCCAGCAGCCAAGATGCGTGGCGGGGGCCCCCCTACAATGAGCAGTTCTTC | CASSQDAWRGPPYNEQFF
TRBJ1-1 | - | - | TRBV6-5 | TGTGCCAGCAGTTACTACCGGAGGGCTGAAGCTTTCTTT | CASSYYRRAEAFF
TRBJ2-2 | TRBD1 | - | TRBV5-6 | TGTGCCAGCAGCTGGGGGAGTGGGACAGGGAACACCGGGGAGCTGTTTTTT | CASSWGSGTGNTGELFF
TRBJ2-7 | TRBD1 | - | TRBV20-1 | TGCAGTGCTAGTAACGTTGACAGGGGAACCTACGAGCAGTACTTC | CSASNVDRGTYEQYF
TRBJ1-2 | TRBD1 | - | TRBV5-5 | TGTGCCAGCAGCTCAGCGGGACAGGGGAACTATGGCTACACCTTC | CASSSAGQGNYGYTF
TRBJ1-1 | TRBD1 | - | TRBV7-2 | TGTGCCAGCAGCTCAGGGGCAGGGGGAGGCACTGAAGCTTTCTTT | CASSSGAGGGTEAFF
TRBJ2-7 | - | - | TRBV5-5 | TGTGCCAGCAGCTGGGGAAGGGGGTTAGAGCAGTACTTC | CASSWGRGLEQYF
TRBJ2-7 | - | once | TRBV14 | TGTGCCAGCAGCCTCTTTAGTATCTTCGGCGAGCAGTACTTC | CASSLFSIFGEQYF
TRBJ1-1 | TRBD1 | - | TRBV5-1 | TGCGCCAGCAGCTGGAACAGGGGGAACACTGAAGCTTTCTTT | CASSWNRGNTEAFF
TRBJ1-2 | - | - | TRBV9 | TGTGCCAGCAGCGTAGCTTCGGGAGGCCTAAGGGGCTACACCTTC | CASSVASGGLRGYTF
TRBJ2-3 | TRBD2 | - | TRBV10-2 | TGCGCCAGCACCGGGACTAGCGGGGTGCAGGGCACAGATACGCAGTATTTT | CASTGTSGVQGTDTQYF
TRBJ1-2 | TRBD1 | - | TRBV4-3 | TGCGCCAGCAGCCAGGGGACAGGGGATGACTATGGCTACACCTTC | CASSQGTGDDYGYTF
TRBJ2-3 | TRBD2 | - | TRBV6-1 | TGTGCCAGCAGTGAAGTACCCCGACTAGCGGGGGGGCCAGATACGCAGTATTTT | CASSEVPRLAGGPDTQYF
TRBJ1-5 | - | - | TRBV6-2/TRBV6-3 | TGTGCCAGCAGTTACGACTTGAATAGCAATCAGCCCCAGCATTTT | CASSYDLNSNQPQHF
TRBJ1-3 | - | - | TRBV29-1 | TGCAGCGCAGAAGCAAACTCTGGAAACACCATATATTTT | CSAEANSGNTIYF
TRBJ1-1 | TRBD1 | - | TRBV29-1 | TGCAGCGTTGACCGGACAGGGAACACTGAAGCTTTCTTT | CSVDRTGNTEAFF
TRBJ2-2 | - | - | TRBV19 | TGTGCCAGTAGCACTAGACCGAACACCGGGGAGCTGTTTTTT | CASSTRPNTGELFF
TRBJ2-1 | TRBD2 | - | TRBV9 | TGTGCCAGCAGCGTAGAAGCAGCGGGGGGGTACAATGAGCAGTTCTTC | CASSVEAAGGYNEQFF
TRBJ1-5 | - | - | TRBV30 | TGTGCCTGGAGTGTAAGTAGGGGCCCGTGGAGCAATCAGCCCCAGCATTTT | CAWSVSRGPWSNQPQHF
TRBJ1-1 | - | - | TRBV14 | TGTGCCAGCAGCCAACTCAGTACTGAAGCTTTCTTT | CASSQLSTEAFF
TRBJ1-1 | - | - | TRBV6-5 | TGTGCCAGCAGTTTAGCCAGAGGGGGTGGTACTGAAGCTTTCTTT | CASSLARGGGTEAFF